This T cell receptor beta chain appears in the sequencing data of a study of blood T cell repertoires in COVID-19. Turning to the study itself: COVID-19 samples from acute and convalescent phases originated in the United States, Italy and Spain. From T cells, B-cell-depleted T cells, or PBMCs came the material, which was cDNA or gDNA.

The junction had 10 bases not matched to a gene; V was cut back by 4 bases and J by 5 bases. CDR1 and CDR2 (germline): LGHDT, YNNKEL (reference sequence). The CDR3 has 15 amino acids. This table comes from immunoSEQ multiplex PCR, and its TCRdb copy is limited to in-frame clones, with some not included. This table holds approximately 300,000 clones, 92% found once. Cohort 3 donors were reported recovered after two negative PCRs, clearance, or symptom resolution. This chain uses TRBV3-1 (or the pseudogene TRBV3-2) with TRBJ2-7; 8 bases map to TRBD2. The clonotype comes from a woman aged 25 to 39 who had recovered from COVID-19. Sequencing was done on a sample of PBMCs or T cells enriched from blood (not recorded which). The CDR3 region is CASSPPGLVADEQYF. Written as DNA, the CDR3 is TGTGCCAGCAGCCCACCGGGACTAGTGGCAGACGAGCAGTACTTC.